The 30 T cell receptor beta chains listed next were all sequenced from one sample in a study of cytomegalovirus exposure and HLA in healthy donors. This PCR relied on a set of 60 Vbeta primers and 13 Jbeta primers. Clones were sequenced by immunoSEQ multiplex PCR, and TCRdb holds only the in-frame ones, with some missing. The repertoire holds under 150,000 clones, approximately 70% seen once, with less than 9.5% in the top ten. Input material: PBMCs. These receptors came from a woman between 40 and 55 years old in good health and CMV-seropositive.

This clone was counted between two and nine times. V gene TRBV5-5 combines with J gene TRBJ2-7, with 9 bases matching TRBD2. V lost 2 bases to trimming and J lost 4 bases; unmatched junction nucleotides: 4. CDR3 length equals 14 residues. Germline loops: CDR1 SGHKS, CDR2 YYEKEE (reference sequence). DNA of the CDR3: TGTGCCAGCAGCTTAAATGGACTAGCGTACGAGCAGTACTTC. This translates into CASSLNGLAYEQYF.

This rearrangement joins TRBV11-1 to TRBJ2-1; 9 nucleotides agree with TRBD2. Per the germline V gene, CDR1 is SGHAT and CDR2 is FQDESV (reference sequence). V lost 5 bases to trimming and J lost 5 bases; unmatched junction nucleotides: 10. The CDR3 loop spans 16 amino acids. The CDR3 spells CASSPTGVAGDNEQFF. The DNA for the CDR3 is TGTGCCAGCAGCCCCACGGGAGTAGCGGGGGACAATGAGCAGTTCTTC.

CDR3 protein: CASSLGAHRDSNQPQHF. CDR3 DNA sequence: TGTGCCAGCAGCTTAGGGGCCCACAGGGATAGCAATCAGCCCCAGCATTTT. This sequence joins TRBV7-8 and TRBJ1-5; D is perhaps TRBD1 (6 bases). Trimming took off 1 base at V and 0 bases at J, with 13 bases between the two ends. Germline-derived CDR1 and CDR2 are SGHVS and FQNEAQ. This CDR3 comprises 17 residues. The complete variable domain, with remaining parts taken from reference TRBV7-8 and TRBJ1-5, reads GAGVSQSPRYKVAKRGQDVALRCDPISGHVSLFWYQQALGQGPEFLTYFQNEAQLDKSGLPSDRFFAERPEGSVSTLKIQRTQQEDSAVYLCASSLGAHRDSNQPQHFGDGTRLSIL.

This chain connects TRBV6-5 to TRBJ1-2; 9 bases line up with TRBD1. CDR3 length: 13 amino acids. CDR1 and CDR2 (germline): MNHEY, SVGAGI. The V gene end was trimmed by 6 bases and the J gene end by 4 bases; junction bases not matched to a gene: 3. The CDR3 nucleotides read TGTGCCAGCAGAGGGACAGGGCTCTATGGCTACACCTTC. Translation: CASRGTGLYGYTF.

This clone was counted a single time. The chain joins TRBV29-1 to TRBJ1-1; D may be TRBD1 (6 bases). Germline V gives CDR1 SQVTM, CDR2 ANQGSEA. The CDR3 loop spans 13 amino acids. The V gene lost 6 bases and the J gene lost 1 base, with 12 bases spanning the gap. The CDR3 here is CSVNTGSNTEAFF. In DNA, the CDR3 is TGCAGCGTCAATACAGGGTCGAACACTGAAGCTTTCTTT.

The chain joins TRBV6-5 to TRBJ2-7; 8 bases agree with TRBD1. This CDR3 is 16 amino acids long. CDR1 MNHEY and CDR2 SVGAGI come from the germline V gene. V shed 1 base and J 6 bases; nucleotides not matched to a gene: 11. CDR3 sequence (DNA): TGTGCCAGCAGTTACTTTACAGGGGGAGGCCACCCCGAGCAGTACTTC. It is translated as CASSYFTGGGHPEQYF.

The chain carries TRBV6-1 and TRBJ1-5; D remains ambiguous. This CDR3 has 12 residues. V shed 8 bases and J shed 5 bases, with 10 bases lying between them. CDR1 and CDR2 from the germline V gene are MNHNS and SASEGT. The CDR3 sequence: CASRQADQPQHF. The CDR3, as DNA: TGTGCCAGCCGGCAAGCGGATCAGCCCCAGCATTTT.

In this sample, this clone turned up a few times. The chain is built from TRBV28 and TRBJ1-1; TRBD1 aligns across 8 bases. With 5 bases clipped from V and 5 bases from J, the junction kept 13 bases outside the gene matches. Germline V gene lookup returns CDR1 MDHEN and CDR2 SYDVKM. CDR3 length equals 16 residues. The CDR3 here is CASSPVTGVGRTEAFF. CDR3 DNA: TGTGCCAGCAGTCCAGTGACAGGGGTCGGGAGGACTGAAGCTTTCTTT.

The chain links TRBV19 to TRBJ1-5, with 10 bases identical to TRBD1. Germline V gives CDR1 LNHDA, CDR2 SQIVND (reference sequence). CDR3 length: 16 amino acids. With V trimmed by 5 bases and J by 5 bases, 9 bases remained unmatched. In DNA form, the CDR3 reads TGTGCCAGTAGTGCCGGGACAGGGGATTGGCATCAGCCCCAGCATTTT. Translating gives CASSAGTGDWHQPQHF.

This chain links TRBV19 with TRBJ2-7; 9 bases match TRBD1. Trimming cost V 8 bases and J 2 bases; bases outside gene matches: 10. The germline V gene has CDR1 LNHDA and CDR2 SQIVND (reference sequence). The CDR3 loop spans 15 amino acids. The CDR3 spells CASGFGTGNPYEQYF. In DNA, the CDR3 is TGTGCCAGTGGTTTCGGGACAGGGAACCCCTACGAGCAGTACTTC. Complete variable domain (other parts from reference TRBV19 and TRBJ2-7): DGGITQSPKYLFRKEGQNVTLSCEQNLNHDAMYWYRQDPGQGLRLIYYSQIVNDFQKGDIAEGYSVSREKKESFPLTVTSAQKNPTAFYLCASGFGTGNPYEQYFGPGTRLTVT.

The chain has TRBV5-8 and TRBJ1-2; D perhaps matches TRBD1 (5 bases). Per the germline V gene, CDR1 is SGHTS and CDR2 is YDEGEE. This CDR3 comprises 13 residues. V was pared by 2 bases and J by 2 bases, with 7 bases between. CDR3 in amino acids: CASSLSGNYGYTF. CDR3 nucleotide sequence: TGTGCCAGCAGCTTATCAGGGAACTATGGCTACACCTTC. The variable domain in full, with the rest retrieved from reference TRBV5-8 and TRBJ1-2, is EAGVTQSPTHLIKTRGQQATLRCSPISGHTSVYWYQQALGLGLQFLLWYDEGEERNRGNFPPRFSGRQFPNYSSELNVNALELEDSALYLCASSLSGNYGYTFGSGTRLTVV.

The chain uses TRBV11-2 and TRBJ2-7, with 9 bases lining up with TRBD2. V lost 0 bases and J lost 5; bases outside the gene matches: 5. Germline CDR1 SGHAT, CDR2 FQNNGV. CDR3 length: 15 residues. The DNA of the CDR3 is TGTGCCAGCAGCTTAGACGGACTAGCGACGGACGAGCAGTACTTC. It is translated as CASSLDGLATDEQYF.

A few counts support this clone. The chain carries TRBV4-2 and TRBJ1-1; no definite D call. CDR1 and CDR2 from the germline V gene are LGHNA and YNFKEQ. V lost 7 bases and J lost 2, with 14 bases in between. CDR3 length equals 14 residues. The CDR3 DNA reads TGTGCCAGCAAAACGTTGGCAGGAAACACTGAAGCTTTCTTT. The encoded protein is CASKTLAGNTEAFF.

The V and J genes are TRBV5-8 and TRBJ1-1, with 7 bases fitting TRBD1. CDR1 and CDR2 from the germline V gene are SGHTS and YDEGEE. Germline trimming cut 3 bases from V and 1 base from J; bases unmatched to any gene: 9. This CDR3 comprises 16 residues. CDR3 loop: CASSSETGTPNTEAFF. CDR3 DNA: TGTGCCAGCAGCTCCGAGACAGGGACCCCGAACACTGAAGCTTTCTTT.

There are a few counts of this clone. The chain employs TRBV5-6 and TRBJ2-5; no clear D gene. The assigned J gene may be wrong: the sequence end matches TRBJ2-7 better. Germline V gene sequence: CDR1 SGHDT, CDR2 YYEEEE. The CDR3 has 13 amino acids. CDR3 amino acids: CASSLSNAYEQYF. In nucleotides, the CDR3 is TGTGCCAGCAGCTTATCGAATGCCTACGAGCAGTACTTC.

This CDR3 is CASRPTWRDEKLFF. CDR3 in DNA: TGTGCCAGCAGGCCCACCTGGCGGGATGAAAAACTGTTTTTT. The rearrangement links TRBV27 to TRBJ1-4; no clear D gene. V was clipped by 6 bases and J by 6 bases, with 14 bases between them. The germline V gene has CDR1 MNHEY and CDR2 SMNVEV (reference sequence). This CDR3 comprises 14 residues.

The rearrangement joins TRBV11-2 to TRBJ1-1; D remains ambiguous. The CDR3 has 13 amino acids. V dropped 0 bases and J dropped 11 bases, with 13 bases sitting between them. Per germline, CDR1 SGHAT and CDR2 FQNNGV. The CDR3 DNA reads as TGTGCCAGCAGCTTAGATAGATGGGTGGAGGCTTTCTTT. This encodes CASSLDRWVEAFF.

V usage is TRBV28 and J usage is TRBJ1-4, with D unresolved. Germline V lookup: CDR1 MDHEN, CDR2 SYDVKM. CDR3 length equals 16 residues. V lost 1 base to trimming and J lost 0 bases, with 9 bases between them. The CDR3 nucleotides read TGTGCCAGCAGTTTATTGTCGAGTGCAACTAATGAAAAACTGTTTTTT. It specifies CASSLLSSATNEKLFF.

The chain has TRBV5-1 and TRBJ2-1; 12 positions agree with TRBD2. The CDR3 has 19 amino acids. The germline gives CDR1 SGHRS, CDR2 YFSETQ. J lost 0 bases, V lost 1 base, and 8 bases had no gene match. The CDR3 here is CASSLSSSGRGSSYNEQFF. DNA of the CDR3: TGCGCCAGCAGCTTGAGTTCTAGCGGGAGGGGGAGCTCCTACAATGAGCAGTTCTTC.

The rearrangement links TRBV7-8 to TRBJ1-2; 11 bases are shared with TRBD1. The CDR3 is 14 amino acids. Germline CDR1 SGHVS, CDR2 FQNEAQ. With V trimmed by 5 bases and J by 14 bases, 13 bases remained unmatched. The CDR3 reads CASSPRDRGTGRTF. The DNA for the CDR3 is TGTGCCAGCAGCCCTCGGGACAGGGGGACGGGTCGGACCTTC.

This sequence joins TRBV7-7 and TRBJ2-2, with 7 bases lining up with TRBD2. Germline loops: CDR1 SSHAT, CDR2 FNYEAQ (reference sequence). Unmatched junction bases numbered 6, after V lost 2 bases and J lost 6 bases. The CDR3 length is 15 residues. In nucleotides, the CDR3 is TGTGCCAGCAGCTTAACAGGCGGGAGCGCCGGGGAGCTGTTTTTT. It translates to CASSLTGGSAGELFF.

This clone showed up just a few times. The genes are TRBV29-1 and TRBJ2-7; D perhaps matches TRBD1 (6 bases). The germline V gene has CDR1 SQVTM and CDR2 ANQGSEA. V lost 5 bases and J 1 base, leaving 15 bases between the germline ends. The CDR3 sequence is 14 residues long. This chain's CDR3 is CSVKRTENSYEQYF. DNA for the CDR3: TGCAGCGTTAAAAGGACAGAAAATTCCTACGAGCAGTACTTC.

The chain combines TRBV7-3 with TRBJ1-1, with 7 positions matching TRBD1. The germline V gene has CDR1 SGHTA and CDR2 FQGTGA. The CDR3 runs 15 residues. Trimming cost V 5 bases and J 4 bases; bases outside gene matches: 10. Here the CDR3 DNA reads TGTGCCAGCAGCCCAAGACAGGGCTTGGGCACTGAAGCTTTCTTT. Amino acid sequence: CASSPRQGLGTEAFF.

The V and J genes are TRBV4-3 and TRBJ2-7, with unresolved D. The germline V and J ends were trimmed by 1 base and 0 bases, with 13 bases remaining between them. This CDR3 contains 16 residues. The germline CDR1 and CDR2 sequences are LGHNA and YSLEER. Here the CDR3 reads CASSQAAQPVSYEQYF. The CDR3, as DNA: TGCGCCAGCAGCCAAGCGGCACAGCCCGTCTCCTACGAGCAGTACTTC.

This rearrangement joins TRBV27 to TRBJ2-1; TRBD1 agrees at 10 bases. Germline V gene data show CDR1 as MNHEY and CDR2 as SMNVEV (reference sequence). J gave up 6 bases and V 2 bases, and 4 bases lay outside the gene matches. This CDR3 spans 15 amino acids. Written as DNA, the CDR3 is TGTGCCAGCAGTTTAGGGACAGGGGTGTTCAATGAGCAGTTCTTC. It translates to CASSLGTGVFNEQFF.

This chain links TRBV28 with TRBJ1-2; D gene unclear. V was clipped by 0 bases and J by 4 bases, with 24 bases between them. This CDR3 comprises 19 residues. Germline loops: CDR1 MDHEN, CDR2 SYDVKM. This chain's CDR3 is CASSLWDWMAQDFLYGYTF. The DNA for the CDR3 is TGTGCCAGCAGTTTATGGGATTGGATGGCCCAGGACTTCCTCTATGGCTACACCTTC.

In its sample, this clone was seen a few times. The V call is TRBV11-2, the J call TRBJ2-3; the match to TRBD2 covers 10 bases. V gave up 8 bases and J gave up 2 bases; unmatched junction bases: 10. This CDR3 spans 16 amino acids. CDR1 is SGHAT, CDR2 FQNNGV, per germline. The CDR3 DNA reads as TGTGCCAGCCGACCAATAGCGGGAGGATCCACAGATACGCAGTATTTT. It is translated as CASRPIAGGSTDTQYF.

The genes are TRBV9 and TRBJ2-2; D remains unclear. This CDR3 is built from 14 residues. Trimming removed 4 bases at V and 5 bases at J, with 12 bases between. Germline values: CDR1 SGDLS, CDR2 YYNGEE. CDR3: CASSTRKTTGELFF. CDR3 nucleotide sequence: TGTGCCAGCAGCACCCGGAAGACAACCGGGGAGCTGTTTTTT.

This rearrangement joins TRBV7-2 to TRBJ1-2; possibly TRBD1 for D (6 bases). The germline V gene has CDR1 SGHTA and CDR2 FQGNSA. The V and J ends lost 5 bases and 4 bases respectively, with 14 bases between them. The CDR3 totals 14 residues. CDR3 DNA sequence: TGTGCCAGCAGCCCTGACAGGAACCGCTATGGCTACACCTTC. This translates into CASSPDRNRYGYTF.

This rearrangement joins TRBV19 to TRBJ2-1, with a possible D match to TRBD2 (6 bases). The germline CDR1 and CDR2 sequences are LNHDA and SQIVND (reference sequence). Trimming removed 3 bases from V and 8 bases from J, with 17 bases in between. This CDR3 region has 15 residues. CDR3 sequence: CASSIDGRGFDEQFF. The CDR3 DNA sequence: TGTGCCAGTAGTATCGACGGGAGAGGGTTTGATGAGCAGTTCTTC.